A single T cell receptor beta chain is shown here with its context. Its matching antigen is unknown. This entry comes from a study of shared clonotypes between healthy human individuals. Study summary: The study drew on two women and three men aged 18 to 49 as donors. CD4 naive and memory got three plates each, CD8 naive two, CD8 memory one. Points from the study as a whole: Naive CD4 clonotypes were shared across a few donors at about 5%. Depth was large, yet rarefaction showed that sorted-subset sequencing was incomplete.

CDR1 SSHAT and CDR2 FNYEAQ come from the germline V gene (reference sequence). V dropped 2 bases and J dropped 2 bases, with 6 bases sitting between them. The length of the CDR3 is 13 residues. Sequenced by immunoSEQ multiplex PCR; TCRdb stores in-frame clones only, minus some. Of about 710,000 clones listed, about 80% are singletons. This sequence joins TRBV7-7 and TRBJ2-5; no firm D call. The TCR sequence derives from a woman younger than 45 in good health. Sequenced input: memory CD4+ T cells sorted from blood. Subset indicated: CD45RA-negative fraction. The CDR3 spells CASSLSPQETQYF. In DNA form, the CDR3 reads TGTGCCAGCAGCTTAAGTCCACAAGAGACCCAGTACTTC.